This is a list of T cell receptor beta chains from one sample in a study of cytomegalovirus exposure and HLA in healthy donors. Profiled with immunoSEQ multiplex PCR; TCRdb holds only in-frame clones, not every one. Its table lists around 88,000 clones. The sample was PBMCs. These receptors all stem from a girl aged 5-17 years in good health and CMV-seropositive. Both conserved end residues are part of each CDR3. D genes are given only for firm matches.

TRBJ1-3 TRBD1 TRBV11-3 TGTGCCAGCAGCGGACAGGAGCGAAACACCATATATTTT CASSGQERNTIYF
TRBJ1-4 - TRBV4-1 TGCGCCAGCACGCGTGGGGCCGCGGCTAATGAAAAACTGTTTTTT CASTRGAAANEKLFF
TRBJ1-2 TRBD1 TRBV6-5 TGTGCCAGCAGTTACTCTGCGAAGGGGGCGAAATATGGCTACACCTTC CASSYSAKGAKYGYTF
TRBJ2-3 - TRBV6-1 TGTGCCAGCACGGTTAGCGGATATAACACAGATACGCAGTATTTT CASTVSGYNTDTQYF
TRBJ2-1 - TRBV7-9 TGTGCCAGCCGGTACGAGAGCTCCTACAATGAGCAGTTCTTC CASRYESSYNEQFF
TRBJ2-5 - TRBV6-5 TGTGCCAGCAGTTATAGCGAGACCCAGTACTTC CASSYSETQYF
TRBJ2-7 - TRBV7-9 TGTGCCAGCAGCTCAAGCAGCGGGCGAAGCTACGAGCAGTACTTC CASSSSSGRSYEQYF
TRBJ2-3 - TRBV4-3 TGCGCCAGCAGCCAAGCGGAGGCCCAGGCAGATACGCAGTATTTT CASSQAEAQADTQYF
TRBJ1-6 - TRBV7-9 TGTGCCAGCAGGCGGGGATCCATGGATTCACCCCTCCACTTT CASRRGSMDSPLHF
TRBJ2-5 TRBD2 TRBV5-1 TGCGCCAGCAGCTTTAGCGGGGGGGCCGGGGAGACCCAGTACTTC CASSFSGGAGETQYF
TRBJ1-4 TRBD1 TRBV6-1 TGTGCCAGCAGTGTCGGACAGGGGAGGGAAAAACTGTTTTTT CASSVGQGREKLFF
TRBJ2-3 - TRBV6-5 TGTGCCAGCAGTTACGAGTGGGGAGCAGATACGCAGTATTTT CASSYEWGADTQYF
TRBJ2-7 - TRBV6-1 TGTGCCAGCACCCTAGGACTATCCTACGAGCAGTACTTC CASTLGLSYEQYF
TRBJ1-5 - TRBV9 TGTGCCAGCAGCGTAGAGGGGGGGGTAGAACCCCAGCATTTT CASSVEGGVEPQHF
TRBJ1-2 - TRBV29-1 TGCAGCGTTGAAGATATCGGCAGGGCCTATGGCTACACCTTC CSVEDIGRAYGYTF
TRBJ1-2 TRBD1 TRBV28 TGTGCCAGCAGTTTACCAGGGACAGGGGTCAATAGCTATGGCTACACCTTC CASSLPGTGVNSYGYTF
TRBJ2-1 - TRBV9 TGTGCCAGCGGGGGGAATGAGCAGTTCTTC CASGGNEQFF
TRBJ1-3 - TRBV6-5 TGTGCCAGCAGCCCCGGTGATCTCTCTGGAAACACCATATATTTT CASSPGDLSGNTIYF
TRBJ1-2 TRBD1 TRBV5-8 TGTGCCAGCATGCCGGACAGGGCCTATGGCTACACCTTC CASMPDRAYGYTF
TRBJ1-2 TRBD1 TRBV5-1 TGCGCCAGCAGAACCCGACAGGGGAGGAACACCTTC CASRTRQGRNTF
TRBJ2-2 - TRBV10-3 TGTGCCATCAGTGATTCGACAGGTAACACCGGGGAGCTGTTTTTT CAISDSTGNTGELFF
TRBJ2-3 TRBD2 TRBV5-4 TGTGCCAGCAGCTCGGGACCGACTAGCGGCACAGATACGCAGTATTTT CASSSGPTSGTDTQYF
TRBJ2-3 - TRBV9 TGTGCCAGCAGCGTAGCCGAGCGAAGCACAGATACGCAGTATTTT CASSVAERSTDTQYF
TRBJ2-3 - TRBV7-6 TGTGCCAGCAGCTTAGGTCCGGGTACGCAGTATTTT CASSLGPGTQYF
TRBJ1-1 TRBD1 TRBV6-1 TGTGCCAGCAGGAAGGGGGCCATGAACACTGAAGCTTTCTTT CASRKGAMNTEAFF
TRBJ1-2 - TRBV29-1 TGCAGCGCCGAAGGGGGGGTTGACTATGGCTACACCTTC CSAEGGVDYGYTF
TRBJ2-7 TRBD1 TRBV27 TGTGCCAGCAGTCCAGGGGGAAAAGGCTACGAGCAGTACTTC CASSPGGKGYEQYF
TRBJ2-2 - TRBV2 TGTGCCAGCAGTGAGGGTCGAGTAGGGGCCGGGGAGCTGTTTTTT CASSEGRVGAGELFF
TRBJ1-2 - TRBV10-3 TGTGCCATCGGGGAGGGGAACGGCTACACCTTC CAIGEGNGYTF
TRBJ2-7 - TRBV5-1 TGCGCCAGCAGCTTGGGACAGGTTTATACCTACGAGCAGTACTTC CASSLGQVYTYEQYF
TRBJ2-1 - TRBV27 TGTGCCAGCAGTTTGGCAGGACTTAATGAGCAGTTCTTC CASSLAGLNEQFF
TRBJ1-1 - TRBV30 TGTGCCTGGAGGGCAGACCAGGACACTGAAGCTTTCTTT CAWRADQDTEAFF
TRBJ1-6 TRBD1 TRBV9 TGTGCCAGCAGCCCAAGGGGACAGGGGGGGTCACCCCTCCACTTT CASSPRGQGGSPLHF
TRBJ2-7 TRBD1 TRBV9 TGTGCCAGCAGCGTAACAGGGGGGAACTACGAGCAGTACTTC CASSVTGGNYEQYF
TRBJ2-5 - TRBV7-9 TGTGCCAGCAGCCTCGTGGGGAGGTCCGTGGAGACCCAGTACTTC CASSLVGRSVETQYF
TRBJ2-1 TRBD2 TRBV4-2 TGTGCCAGCAGCCCCCCACTAGCGGGGGGGCCAGGTGAGCAGTTCTTC CASSPPLAGGPGEQFF
TRBJ1-1 - TRBV15 TGTGCCACCAGCAGACATACGGTGAACACTGAAGCTTTCTTT CATSRHTVNTEAFF
TRBJ1-2 TRBD1 TRBV7-2 TGTGCCAGCAGCTCCCCGGACAGGGGAAACGGCGGCTACACCTTC CASSSPDRGNGGYTF
TRBJ2-1 - TRBV4-1 TGCGCCAGCAGCGGGGGGGCGGGGTCCTACAATGAGCAGTTCTTC CASSGGAGSYNEQFF
TRBJ1-2 - TRBV10-3 TGTGCCATCAGTGAGTCCCTAGACTATGGCTACACCTTC CAISESLDYGYTF
TRBJ2-3 - TRBV5-1 TGCGCCAGCAGCGATGGACTTCTCACAGATACGCAGTATTTT CASSDGLLTDTQYF
TRBJ1-2 - TRBV19 TGTGCCAGTAGTATCGGCGGTCTTGGCTACACCTTC CASSIGGLGYTF
TRBJ2-1 - TRBV6-5 TGTGCCTCCAGGTCTGGGCTGAGCTCCTACAATGAGCAGTTCTTC CASRSGLSSYNEQFF
TRBJ2-5 TRBD2 TRBV10-3 TGTGCCATCAGTGAGGCGGGGGAACACCAAGAGACCCAGTACTTC CAISEAGEHQETQYF
TRBJ1-5 - TRBV6-5 TGTGCCAGCAGTTACTCGTACAGCTATAGCAATCAGCCCCAGCATTTT CASSYSYSYSNQPQHF